This record concerns one T cell receptor beta chain sequence. The antigen is not known. The deep-level immunoSEQ assay was used. Sequencing used immunoSEQ multiplex PCR; TCRdb keeps in-frame clones, though not all of them. This table holds 1.5 million to 1.9 million clones, roughly 98% found once. This sample was taken from a study of shared clonotypes between healthy human individuals. Deletions cut 6 bases from V and 6 bases from J, with 14 bases between. Germline V gene data show CDR1 as MNHEY and CDR2 as SVGAGI. CDR3 length: 13 amino acids. All the donors were Caucasian adults who lived in Nashville, Tennessee. Points from the study as a whole: Clonotypes not shared had lower generation probabilities than those common to all four donors.

Source material: naive CD4+ T cells sorted from blood. Specified subset: CD45RA+ positively selected. The clonotype originates from a man between 25 and 39 years old in good health. The rearrangement links TRBV6-5 to TRBJ1-2; D may be TRBD1 (5 bases). As DNA, the CDR3 is TGTGCCAGCAGGTTAAGGCAGGGCAATGGCTACACCTTC. It yields the protein CASRLRQGNGYTF.